This TCR beta chain came from a study of blood T cell repertoires in COVID-19. About the study: Samples representing acute and convalescent COVID-19 were sourced from the United States, Italy and Spain.

The protocol was immunoSEQ multiplex PCR, while the TCRdb copy is restricted to in-frame clones and leaves out a portion. This repertoire shows more than 300,000 clones, roughly 90% found once; its top ten account for 3.5% to 5%. In germline, CDR1 is SGHNT, CDR2 YYREEE (reference sequence). With 2 bases clipped from V and 0 bases from J, the junction kept 2 bases outside the gene matches. This CDR3 spans 15 amino acids. This TCR was recovered from a woman aged 25 to 45 who had been exposed to COVID-19. The rearrangement joins TRBV5-4 to TRBJ1-5; TRBD1 agrees at 7 bases. Sequenced material: PBMCs or T cells enriched from blood (not recorded which). CDR3 DNA sequence: TGTGCCAGCAGCTTCGGGACAGATAGCAATCAGCCCCAGCATTTT. Encoded protein: CASSFGTDSNQPQHF.